Presented here are 14 T cell receptor beta chains from one specimen sequenced in a study of shared clonotypes between healthy human individuals. Clones were sequenced by immunoSEQ multiplex PCR, and TCRdb holds only the in-frame ones, with some missing. This table holds nearly 1 million clones, 70% to 85% found once. Sequencing was done on a sample of memory CD4+ T cells sorted from blood. Described subset: CD45RA-negative fraction. The receptors derive from a man between 18 and 29 years old in good health.

The chain combines TRBV7-2 with TRBJ2-3, with 15 bases aligning to TRBD2. V trimming: 5 bases; J trimming: 3 bases; junction bases outside the gene matches: 3. The CDR3 consists of 16 residues. The germline CDR1 and CDR2 sequences are SGHTA and FQGNSA. Here the CDR3 DNA reads TGTGCCAGCAGCAACGGACTAGCGGGAGGGACAGATACGCAGTATTTT. Its protein is CASSNGLAGGTDTQYF.

Details on this clone: Additional DNA sequences in this sample encode the identical CDR3. The chain combines TRBV5-1 with TRBJ1-4; TRBD1 aligns across 8 bases. V gave up 1 base and J gave up 7 bases; unmatched junction bases: 6. Germline values: CDR1 SGHRS, CDR2 YFSETQ. The CDR3 covers 15 residues. The CDR3 DNA is TGCGCCAGCAGCTTGACGCAGGGGGCTAGTGAAAAACTGTTTTTT. It codes for CASSLTQGASEKLFF.

This chain joins TRBV7-3 and TRBJ1-2; D possibly corresponds to TRBD1 (6 bases). V was pared by 5 bases and J by 4 bases, with 11 bases between. Germline values: CDR1 SGHTA, CDR2 FQGTGA. The CDR3 runs to 13 residues. Here the CDR3 DNA reads TGTGCCAGCAGCCAGGGGTTCGGCTATGGCTACACCTTC. Protein product: CASSQGFGYGYTF.

The chain has TRBV18 and TRBJ1-2; D uncertain. The CDR3 extends over 15 amino acids. Trimming took 3 bases from V and 2 from J, leaving 13 bases between them. Germline V gives CDR1 KGHSH, CDR2 LQKENI. Here the CDR3 DNA reads TGTGCCAGCTCACCCCAAGGCGCAGCGAACTATGGCTACACCTTC. It encodes CASSPQGAANYGYTF.

This clone was recorded at least ten times. The rearrangement links TRBV15 to TRBJ2-5; D may be TRBD1 (5 bases). Germline-derived CDR1 and CDR2 are LNHNV and YYDKDF (reference sequence). The CDR3 has 14 residues. V was pared by 1 base and J by 3 bases, with 9 bases between. The CDR3 sequence is CATSRGGAKETQYF. In DNA form, the CDR3 reads TGTGCCACCAGCAGAGGGGGCGCAAAAGAGACCCAGTACTTC.

On this clone: Other DNA sequences from this sample encode an identical CDR3 as well. This chain uses TRBV18 with TRBJ1-2; weak D call: TRBD1 (6 bases). CDR1 and CDR2 from the germline V gene are KGHSH and LQKENI. The germline V and J ends were trimmed by 0 bases and 4 bases, with 6 bases remaining between them. This CDR3 is 13 amino acids long. The CDR3 DNA sequence: TGTGCCAGCTCACCACCGACAGGCTATGGCTACACCTTC. It specifies CASSPPTGYGYTF.

This clone has a single count. The chain carries TRBV10-3 and TRBJ1-2; D possibly corresponds to TRBD1 (5 bases). V shed 2 bases and J shed 4 bases, with 11 bases lying between them. This CDR3 spans 14 amino acids. Germline loops: CDR1 ENHRY, CDR2 SYGVKD. CDR3 in DNA: TGTGCCATCAGTGAGGGCAGGGAAAGCTATGGCTACACCTTC. Amino acids: CAISEGRESYGYTF.

The chain employs TRBV7-8 and TRBJ2-1, with D possibly TRBD2 on 6 matching bases. The CDR3 is made up of 16 amino acids. The ends were cut back, 0 bases at V and 3 bases at J, with 12 bases in the middle. Germline V CDR1 and CDR2: SGHVS, FQNEAQ. For the CDR3, the DNA is TGTGCCAGCAGCTTAGCGGGACTTCACGTCTACAATGAGCAGTTCTTC. Its translation: CASSLAGLHVYNEQFF.

The rearrangement joins TRBV5-8 to TRBJ2-7, with 9 positions matching TRBD1. The V segment lost 3 bases and the J segment 5 bases; nucleotides outside the gene matches: 9. This CDR3 spans 15 amino acids. Germline values: CDR1 SGHTS, CDR2 YDEGEE. CDR3 protein: CASSSTGTGIHEQYF. The CDR3 DNA reads as TGTGCCAGCAGCTCGACCGGGACAGGGATCCACGAGCAGTACTTC.

V usage is TRBV2 and J usage is TRBJ1-2; D is perhaps TRBD1 (5 bases). The CDR3 runs 13 residues. Germline CDR1 SNHLY, CDR2 FYNNEI. V lost 6 bases to trimming and J lost 3 bases, with 11 bases between them. This chain's CDR3 is CASRRGIDYGYTF. The CDR3 coding sequence is TGTGCCAGCAGGCGGGGCATAGACTATGGCTACACCTTC.

In this sample, this clone turned up many times. This same CDR3 is encoded by further DNA sequences in the sample. The chain carries TRBV5-1 and TRBJ2-3; a possible D gene is TRBD2 (5 bases). This CDR3 is built from 14 residues. CDR1 is SGHRS, CDR2 YFSETQ, per germline. V lost 0 bases and J lost 6, with 11 bases in between. The CDR3 reads CASSLGTPSDTQYF. DNA of the CDR3: TGCGCCAGCAGCTTGGGGACTCCGAGTGATACGCAGTATTTT.

This chain connects TRBV7-8 to TRBJ2-5; D ambiguous. Germline V CDR1 and CDR2: SGHVS, FQNEAQ. The CDR3 totals 14 residues. V was clipped by 2 bases and J by 2 bases, with 9 bases between them. CDR3 loop: CASSLPGRQETQYF. The CDR3 DNA follows: TGTGCCAGCAGCTTACCGGGCAGGCAAGAGACCCAGTACTTC.

The chain has TRBV6-9 and TRBJ2-7; either TRBD1 or TRBD2 may fit D (5 bases each). The CDR3 contains 17 residues. Germline V gives CDR1 MNHGY, CDR2 SVAAGI. V lost 7 bases and J lost 1, with 23 bases in between. CDR3 loop: CASIPGSGWRRSYEQYF. The CDR3 region has the DNA TGTGCCAGCATCCCAGGGAGCGGTTGGAGGAGATCCTACGAGCAGTACTTC.

The rearrangement links TRBV4-1 to TRBJ2-3, with TRBD2 identical over 9 bases. Germline V CDR1 and CDR2: MGHRA, YSYEKL. V gave up 5 bases and J gave up 4 bases; unmatched junction bases: 7. The CDR3 sequence is 15 residues long. The CDR3 reads CASSVGLASSDTQYF. CDR3 DNA sequence: TGCGCCAGCAGCGTCGGACTAGCGAGTTCAGATACGCAGTATTTT.